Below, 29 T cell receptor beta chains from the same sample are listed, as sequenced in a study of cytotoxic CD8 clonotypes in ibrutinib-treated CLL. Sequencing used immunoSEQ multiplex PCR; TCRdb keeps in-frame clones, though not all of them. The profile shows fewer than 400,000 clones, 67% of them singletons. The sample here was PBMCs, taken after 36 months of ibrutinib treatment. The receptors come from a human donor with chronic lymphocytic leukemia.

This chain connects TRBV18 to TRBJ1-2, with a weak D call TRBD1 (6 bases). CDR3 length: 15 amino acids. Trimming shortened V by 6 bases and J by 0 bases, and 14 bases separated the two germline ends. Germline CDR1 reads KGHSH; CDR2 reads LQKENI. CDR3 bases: TGTGCCAGCTCGCCCGACAGGAGGGCTAACTATGGCTACACCTTC. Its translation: CASSPDRRANYGYTF.

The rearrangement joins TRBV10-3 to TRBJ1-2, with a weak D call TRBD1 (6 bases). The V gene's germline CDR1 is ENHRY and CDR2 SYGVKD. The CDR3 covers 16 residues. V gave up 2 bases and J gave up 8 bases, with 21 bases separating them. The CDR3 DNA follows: TGTGCCATCAGTGAGAGCATAACAGGGACCCGGCGGGGCTACACCTTC. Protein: CAISESITGTRRGYTF.

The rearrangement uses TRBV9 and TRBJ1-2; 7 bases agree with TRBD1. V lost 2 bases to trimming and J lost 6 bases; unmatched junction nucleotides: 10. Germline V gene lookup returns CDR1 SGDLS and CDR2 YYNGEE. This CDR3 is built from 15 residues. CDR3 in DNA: TGTGCCAGCAGCGTCGGGGAAAACAGGGGCGATGGCTACACCTTC. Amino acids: CASSVGENRGDGYTF.

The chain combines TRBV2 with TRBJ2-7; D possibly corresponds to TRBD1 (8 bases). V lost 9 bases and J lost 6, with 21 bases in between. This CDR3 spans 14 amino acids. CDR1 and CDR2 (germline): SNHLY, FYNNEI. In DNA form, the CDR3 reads TGTGCCAGGGGGGGGACAGGCTCATTATCCGAGCAGTACTTC. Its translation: CARGGTGSLSEQYF.

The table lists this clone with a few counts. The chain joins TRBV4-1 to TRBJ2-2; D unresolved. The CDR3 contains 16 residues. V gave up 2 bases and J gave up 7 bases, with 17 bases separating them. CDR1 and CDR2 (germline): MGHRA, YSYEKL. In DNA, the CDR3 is TGCGCCAGCAGCCAACTTGGCCGGTCCCCAAGCGGGGAGCTGTTTTTT. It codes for CASSQLGRSPSGELFF.

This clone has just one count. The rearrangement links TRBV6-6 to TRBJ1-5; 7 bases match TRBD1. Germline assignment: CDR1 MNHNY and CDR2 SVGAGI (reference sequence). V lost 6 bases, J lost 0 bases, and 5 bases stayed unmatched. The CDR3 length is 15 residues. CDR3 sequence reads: CASSPGTASNQPQHF. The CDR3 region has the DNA TGTGCCAGCAGCCCAGGGACAGCTAGCAATCAGCCCCAGCATTTT.

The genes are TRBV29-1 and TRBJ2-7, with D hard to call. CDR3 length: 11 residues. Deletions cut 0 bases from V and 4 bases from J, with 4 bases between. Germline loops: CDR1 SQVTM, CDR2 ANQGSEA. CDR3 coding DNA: TGCAGCGTTGAAGATGTATACGAGCAGTACTTC. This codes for CSVEDVYEQYF.

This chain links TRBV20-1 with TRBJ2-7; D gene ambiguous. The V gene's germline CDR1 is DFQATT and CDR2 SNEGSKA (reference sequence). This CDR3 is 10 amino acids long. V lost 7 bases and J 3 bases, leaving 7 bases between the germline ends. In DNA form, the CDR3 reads TGCAGTGGAGAGAGCTACGAGCAGTACTTC. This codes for CSGESYEQYF.

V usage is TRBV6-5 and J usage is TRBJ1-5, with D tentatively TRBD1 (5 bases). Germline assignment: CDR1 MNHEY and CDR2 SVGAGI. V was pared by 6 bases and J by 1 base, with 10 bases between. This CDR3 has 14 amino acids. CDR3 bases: TGTGCCAGCAGCTCCAGGGTGAGCAATCAGCCCCAGCATTTT. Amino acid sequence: CASSSRVSNQPQHF.

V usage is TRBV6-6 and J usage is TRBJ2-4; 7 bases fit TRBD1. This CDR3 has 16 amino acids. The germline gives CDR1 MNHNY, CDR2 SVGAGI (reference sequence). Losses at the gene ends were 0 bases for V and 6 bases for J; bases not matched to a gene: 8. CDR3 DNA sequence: TGTGCCAGCAGTTACTCCCCTCACAGGGGTGGAAACATTCAGTACTTC. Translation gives CASSYSPHRGGNIQYF.

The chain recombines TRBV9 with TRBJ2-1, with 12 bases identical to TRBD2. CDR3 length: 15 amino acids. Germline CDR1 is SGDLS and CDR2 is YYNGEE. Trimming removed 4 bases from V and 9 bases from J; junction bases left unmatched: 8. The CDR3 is CASSTPSGRAGEQFF. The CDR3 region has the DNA TGTGCCAGCAGCACCCCTAGCGGGAGGGCCGGTGAGCAGTTCTTC. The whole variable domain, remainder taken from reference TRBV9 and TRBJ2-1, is DSGVTQTPKHLITATGQRVTLRCSPRSGDLSVYWYQQSLDQGLQFLIQYYNGEERAKGNILERFSAQQFPDLHSELNLSSLELGDSALYFCASSTPSGRAGEQFFGPGTRLTVL.

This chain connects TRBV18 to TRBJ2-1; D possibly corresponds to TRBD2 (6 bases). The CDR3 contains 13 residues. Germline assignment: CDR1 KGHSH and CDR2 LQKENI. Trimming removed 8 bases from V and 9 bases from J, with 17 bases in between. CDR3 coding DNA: TGTGCCAGCAACATGGGGGGTGACGGTGAGCAGTTCTTC. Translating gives CASNMGGDGEQFF.

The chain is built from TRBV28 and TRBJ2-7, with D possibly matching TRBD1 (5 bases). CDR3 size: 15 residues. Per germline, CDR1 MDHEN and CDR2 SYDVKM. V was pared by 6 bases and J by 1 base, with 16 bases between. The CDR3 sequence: CASRSRWGGSYEQYF. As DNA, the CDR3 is TGTGCCAGCAGATCGAGATGGGGCGGATCCTACGAGCAGTACTTC. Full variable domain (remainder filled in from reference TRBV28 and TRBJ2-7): DVKVTQSSRYLVKRTGEKVFLECVQDMDHENMFWYRQDPGLGLRLIYFSYDVKMKEKGDIPEGYSVSREKKERFSLILESASTNQTSMYLCASRSRWGGSYEQYFGPGTRLTVT.

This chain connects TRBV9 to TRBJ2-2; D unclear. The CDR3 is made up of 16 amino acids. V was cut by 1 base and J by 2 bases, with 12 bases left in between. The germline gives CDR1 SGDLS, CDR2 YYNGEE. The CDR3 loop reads CASSVLSSSNTGELFF. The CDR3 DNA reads TGTGCCAGCAGCGTACTAAGTTCGTCAAACACCGGGGAGCTGTTTTTT.

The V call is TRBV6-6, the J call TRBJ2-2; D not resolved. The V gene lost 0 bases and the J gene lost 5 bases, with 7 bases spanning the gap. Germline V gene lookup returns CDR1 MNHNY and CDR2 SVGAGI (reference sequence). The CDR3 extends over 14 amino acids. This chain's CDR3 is CASSYSLGTGELFF. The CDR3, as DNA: TGTGCCAGCAGTTACTCCTTAGGGACCGGGGAGCTGTTTTTT.

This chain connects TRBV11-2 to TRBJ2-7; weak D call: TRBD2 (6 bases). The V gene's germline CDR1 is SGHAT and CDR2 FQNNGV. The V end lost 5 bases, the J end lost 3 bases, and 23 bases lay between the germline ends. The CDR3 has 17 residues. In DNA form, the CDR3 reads TGTGCCAGCAGCCCCAGGGTCCGGGCGGGATTTCTCTACGAGCAGTACTTC. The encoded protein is CASSPRVRAGFLYEQYF.

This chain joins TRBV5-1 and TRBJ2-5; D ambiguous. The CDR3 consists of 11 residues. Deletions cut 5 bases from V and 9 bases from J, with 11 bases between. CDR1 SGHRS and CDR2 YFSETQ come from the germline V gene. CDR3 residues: CASRGVTAQYF. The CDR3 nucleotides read TGCGCCAGCAGGGGTGTGACGGCCCAGTACTTC. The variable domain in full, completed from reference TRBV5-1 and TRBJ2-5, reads KAGVTQTPRYLIKTRGQQVTLSCSPISGHRSVSWYQQTPGQGLQFLFEYFSETQRNKGNFPGRFSGRQFSNSRSEMNVSTLELGDSALYLCASRGVTAQYFGPGTRLLVL.

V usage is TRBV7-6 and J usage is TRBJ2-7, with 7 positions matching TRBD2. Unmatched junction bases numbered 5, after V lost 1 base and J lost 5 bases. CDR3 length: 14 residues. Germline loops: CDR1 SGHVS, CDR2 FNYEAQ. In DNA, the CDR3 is TGTGCCAGCAGCTTAGAGACTAGCAGGGACGAGCAGTACTTC. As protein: CASSLETSRDEQYF. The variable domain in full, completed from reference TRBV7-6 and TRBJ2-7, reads GAGVSQSPRYKVTKRGQDVALRCDPISGHVSLYWYRQALGQGPEFLTYFNYEAQQDKSGLPNDRFSAERPEGSISTLTIQRTEQRDSAMYRCASSLETSRDEQYFGPGTRLTVT.

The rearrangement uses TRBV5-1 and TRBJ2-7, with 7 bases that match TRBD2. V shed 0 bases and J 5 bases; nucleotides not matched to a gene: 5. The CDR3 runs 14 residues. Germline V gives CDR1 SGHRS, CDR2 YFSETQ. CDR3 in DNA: TGCGCCAGCAGCTTGGCCGGGGAGGGGAACGAGCAGTACTTC. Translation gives CASSLAGEGNEQYF.

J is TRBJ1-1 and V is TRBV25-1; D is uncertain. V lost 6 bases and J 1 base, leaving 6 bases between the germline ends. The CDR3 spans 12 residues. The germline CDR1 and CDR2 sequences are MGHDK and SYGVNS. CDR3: CASRKANTEAFF. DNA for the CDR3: TGTGCCAGCAGGAAAGCGAACACTGAAGCTTTCTTT.

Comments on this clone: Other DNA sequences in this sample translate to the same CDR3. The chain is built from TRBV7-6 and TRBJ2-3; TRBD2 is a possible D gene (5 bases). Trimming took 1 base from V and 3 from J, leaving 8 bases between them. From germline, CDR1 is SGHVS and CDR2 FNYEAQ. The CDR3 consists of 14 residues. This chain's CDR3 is CASSLVGGTDTQYF. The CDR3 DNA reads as TGTGCCAGCAGCTTAGTAGGAGGAACAGATACGCAGTATTTT.

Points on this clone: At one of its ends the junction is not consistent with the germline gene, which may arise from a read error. The CDR3 reads CASSAPNGQLYTF. CDR3 nucleotide sequence: TGTGCCAGCTCAGCACCAAACGGACAGCTTTACACCTTC. V and J are TRBV18 and TRBJ1-2, with D possibly matching TRBD1 (6 bases). The germline gives CDR1 KGHSH, CDR2 LQKENI. The CDR3 spans 13 residues.

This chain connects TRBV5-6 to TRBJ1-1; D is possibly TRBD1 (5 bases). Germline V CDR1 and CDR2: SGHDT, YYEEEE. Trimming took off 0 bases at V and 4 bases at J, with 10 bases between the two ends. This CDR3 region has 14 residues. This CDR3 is CASSLEPGGTEAFF. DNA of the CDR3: TGTGCCAGCAGCTTGGAACCTGGGGGCACTGAAGCTTTCTTT. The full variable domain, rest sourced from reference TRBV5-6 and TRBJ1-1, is DAGVTQSPTHLIKTRGQQVTLRCSPKSGHDTVSWYQQALGQGPQFIFQYYEEEERQRGNFPDRFSGHQFPNYSSELNVNALLLGDSALYLCASSLEPGGTEAFFGQGTRLTVV.

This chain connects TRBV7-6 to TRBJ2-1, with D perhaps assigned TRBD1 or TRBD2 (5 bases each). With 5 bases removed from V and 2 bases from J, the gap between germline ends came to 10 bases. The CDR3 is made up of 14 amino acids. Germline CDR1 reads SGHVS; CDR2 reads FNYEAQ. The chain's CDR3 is CASSEGMAYNEQFF. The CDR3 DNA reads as TGTGCCAGCAGCGAGGGGATGGCCTACAATGAGCAGTTCTTC.

The CDR3 sequence: CASSTGLVPETQYF. CDR3 nucleotides: TGTGCCAGCAGCACGGGACTAGTTCCCGAGACCCAGTACTTC. V gene TRBV5-4 combines with J gene TRBJ2-5; 8 bases agree with TRBD2. The J segment lost 5 bases and the V segment lost 4 bases, leaving 7 bases of the junction unmatched. The CDR3 has 14 residues. Germline lookup yields CDR1 SGHNT and CDR2 YYREEE (reference sequence).

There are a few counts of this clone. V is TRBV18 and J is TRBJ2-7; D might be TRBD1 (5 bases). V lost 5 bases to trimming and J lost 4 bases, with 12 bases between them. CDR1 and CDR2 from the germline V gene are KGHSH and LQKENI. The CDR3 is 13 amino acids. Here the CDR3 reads CASSTLQGYEQYF. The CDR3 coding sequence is TGTGCCAGCTCAACCCTTCAGGGTTACGAGCAGTACTTC.

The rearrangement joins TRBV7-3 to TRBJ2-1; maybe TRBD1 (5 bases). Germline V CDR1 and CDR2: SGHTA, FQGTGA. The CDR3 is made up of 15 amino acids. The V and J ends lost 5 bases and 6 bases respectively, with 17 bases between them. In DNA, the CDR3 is TGTGCCAGCAGCCCAGATAAGCCAGGGTCCAATGAGCAGTTCTTC. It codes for CASSPDKPGSNEQFF. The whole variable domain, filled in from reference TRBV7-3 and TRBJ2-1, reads GAGVSQTPSNKVTEKGKYVELRCDPISGHTALYWYRQSLGQGPEFLIYFQGTGAADDSGLPNDRFFAVRPEGSVSTLKIQRTERGDSAVYLCASSPDKPGSNEQFFGPGTRLTVL.

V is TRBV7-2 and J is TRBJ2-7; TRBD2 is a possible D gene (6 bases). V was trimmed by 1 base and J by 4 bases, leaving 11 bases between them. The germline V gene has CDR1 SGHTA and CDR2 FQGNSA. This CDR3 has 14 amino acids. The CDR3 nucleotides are TGTGCCAGCAGCTTAGTGTCGGGGGATTACGAGCAGTACTTC. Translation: CASSLVSGDYEQYF.

The CDR3 region has the DNA TGTGCCAGCAAAGTGGCTAGCGGGAAAACCTACGAGCAGTACTTC. The encoded protein is CASKVASGKTYEQYF. The chain has TRBV2 and TRBJ2-7, with TRBD2 identical over 9 bases. The CDR3 spans 15 residues. The ends lost 7 bases at V and 2 bases at J; junction bases unmatched: 9. Germline V lookup: CDR1 SNHLY, CDR2 FYNNEI.